This T cell receptor beta chain was recovered during a study of blood T cell repertoires in COVID-19. About the research overall: COVID-19 samples collected from the United States, Italy and Spain covered acute and convalescent phases. T cells, B-cell-depleted T cells, or PBMCs provided the cDNA or gDNA that served as material.

Per germline, CDR1 SGHDT and CDR2 YYEEEE. The length of the CDR3 is 16 residues. The junction had 6 bases not matched to a gene; V was cut back by 1 base and J by 0 bases. In the source study's methods: Using reference gene primer amplification, nucleated cell counts were estimated. Sequencing was performed with immunoSEQ multiplex PCR; in TCRdb, only in-frame clones are kept and a portion is missing. D and trimming were read from the DNA, whereas the V and J calls and clone size are those reported in that table. In the table there are about 330,000 clones, approximately 85% of which are singletons. The source material was peripheral blood. The V call is TRBV5-6, the J call TRBJ2-7; TRBD2 matches 8 bases. The sequence derives from a human donor in a cohort sampled during active COVID-19. The CDR3 here is CASSLYPRGVSYEQYF. The CDR3 nucleotides are TGTGCCAGCAGCTTGTATCCGCGGGGGGTCTCCTACGAGCAGTACTTC.